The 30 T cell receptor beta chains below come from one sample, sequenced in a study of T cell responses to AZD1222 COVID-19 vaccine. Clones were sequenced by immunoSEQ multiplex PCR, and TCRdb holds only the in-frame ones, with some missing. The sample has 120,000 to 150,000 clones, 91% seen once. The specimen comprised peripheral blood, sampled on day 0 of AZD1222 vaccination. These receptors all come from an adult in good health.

CDR3 in DNA: TGCGCCAGCAGCCATGGAGTGTCAGGGACTGGGGGTACGCAGTATTTT. Encoded protein: CASSHGVSGTGGTQYF. This sequence joins TRBV4-3 and TRBJ2-3, with D possibly TRBD2 on 6 matching bases. Between the trimmed V and J ends, which lost 3 bases and 8 bases, there was a span of 21 bases. The CDR3 length is 16 residues. The germline V gene encodes CDR1 LGHNA and CDR2 YSLEER.

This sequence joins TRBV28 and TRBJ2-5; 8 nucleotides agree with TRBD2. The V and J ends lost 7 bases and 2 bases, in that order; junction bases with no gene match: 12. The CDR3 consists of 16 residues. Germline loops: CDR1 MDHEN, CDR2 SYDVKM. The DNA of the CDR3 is TGTGCCAGCACCCACCCCTCCGGGGGGGGACAAGAGACCCAGTACTTC. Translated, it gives CASTHPSGGGQETQYF.

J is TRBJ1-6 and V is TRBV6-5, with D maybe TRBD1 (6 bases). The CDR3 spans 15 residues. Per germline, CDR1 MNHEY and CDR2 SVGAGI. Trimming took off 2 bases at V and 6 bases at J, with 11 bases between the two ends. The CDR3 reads CASSYLDRSNSPLHF. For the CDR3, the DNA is TGTGCCAGCAGTTACCTCGACAGGAGTAATTCACCCCTCCACTTT.

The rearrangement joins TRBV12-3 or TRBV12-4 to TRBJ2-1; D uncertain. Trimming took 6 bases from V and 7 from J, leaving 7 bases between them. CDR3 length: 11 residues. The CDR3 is CASRDRNEQFF. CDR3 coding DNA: TGTGCCAGCAGGGACCGTAATGAGCAGTTCTTC.

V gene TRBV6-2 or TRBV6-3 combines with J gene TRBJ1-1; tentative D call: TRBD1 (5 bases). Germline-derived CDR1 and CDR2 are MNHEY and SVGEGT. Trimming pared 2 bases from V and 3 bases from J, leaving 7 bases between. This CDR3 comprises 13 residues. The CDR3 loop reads CASSYRGHTEAFF. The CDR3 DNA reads TGTGCCAGCAGTTACAGGGGTCACACTGAAGCTTTCTTT.

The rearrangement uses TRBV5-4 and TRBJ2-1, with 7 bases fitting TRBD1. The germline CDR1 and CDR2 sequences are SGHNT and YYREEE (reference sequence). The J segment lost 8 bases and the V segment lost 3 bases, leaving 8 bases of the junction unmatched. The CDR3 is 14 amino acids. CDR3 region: CASSSGQVKDEQFF. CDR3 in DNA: TGTGCCAGCAGCTCAGGACAGGTAAAGGATGAGCAGTTCTTC.

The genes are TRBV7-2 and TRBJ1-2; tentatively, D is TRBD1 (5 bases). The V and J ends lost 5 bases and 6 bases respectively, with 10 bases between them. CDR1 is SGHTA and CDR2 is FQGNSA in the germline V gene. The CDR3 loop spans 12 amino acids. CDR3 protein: CASSPGTNGYTF. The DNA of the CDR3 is TGTGCCAGCAGCCCTGGGACCAATGGCTACACCTTC.

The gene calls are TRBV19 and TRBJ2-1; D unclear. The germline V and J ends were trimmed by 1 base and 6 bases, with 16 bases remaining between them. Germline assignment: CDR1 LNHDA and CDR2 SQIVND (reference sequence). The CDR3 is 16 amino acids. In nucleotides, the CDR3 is TGTGCCAGTAGTATAGTCCCAATCTCGGCCTCCAATGAGCAGTTCTTC. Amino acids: CASSIVPISASNEQFF.

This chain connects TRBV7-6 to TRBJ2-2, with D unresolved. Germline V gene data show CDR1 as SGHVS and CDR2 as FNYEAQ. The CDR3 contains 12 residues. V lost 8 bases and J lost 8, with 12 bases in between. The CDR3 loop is CASGTLDGELFF. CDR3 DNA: TGTGCCAGCGGTACCCTGGATGGGGAGCTGTTTTTT.

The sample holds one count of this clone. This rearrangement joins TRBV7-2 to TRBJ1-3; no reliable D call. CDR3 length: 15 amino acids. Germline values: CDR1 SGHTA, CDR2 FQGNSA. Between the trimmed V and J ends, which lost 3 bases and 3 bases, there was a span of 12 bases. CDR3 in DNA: TGTGCCAGCAGCTTTGACCGGCGGGATGGAAACACCATATATTTT. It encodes CASSFDRRDGNTIYF. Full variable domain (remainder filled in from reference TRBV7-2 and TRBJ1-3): GAGVSQSPSNKVTEKGKDVELRCDPISGHTALYWYRQSLGQGLEFLIYFQGNSAPDKSGLPSDRFSAERTGGSVSTLTIQRTQQEDSAVYLCASSFDRRDGNTIYFGEGSWLTVV.

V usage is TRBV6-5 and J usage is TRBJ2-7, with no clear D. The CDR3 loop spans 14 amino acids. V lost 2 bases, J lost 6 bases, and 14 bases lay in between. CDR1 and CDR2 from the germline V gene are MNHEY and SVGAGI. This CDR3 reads CASSYGLSLGEQYF. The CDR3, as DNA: TGTGCCAGCAGTTACGGGCTGAGTCTGGGCGAGCAGTACTTC.

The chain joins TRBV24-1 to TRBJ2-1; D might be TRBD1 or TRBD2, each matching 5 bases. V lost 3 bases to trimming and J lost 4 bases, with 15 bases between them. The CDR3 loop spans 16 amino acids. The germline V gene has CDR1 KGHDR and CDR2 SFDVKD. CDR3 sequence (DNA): TGTGCCACCAGTGATCCCGGGACGCCAAATTACAATGAGCAGTTCTTC. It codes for CATSDPGTPNYNEQFF.

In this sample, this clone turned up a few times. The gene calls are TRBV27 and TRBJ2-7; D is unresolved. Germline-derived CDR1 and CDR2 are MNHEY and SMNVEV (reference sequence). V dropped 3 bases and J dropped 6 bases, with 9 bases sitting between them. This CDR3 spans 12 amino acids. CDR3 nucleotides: TGTGCCAGCAGTTTTGGCAGCTCCGAGCAGTACTTC. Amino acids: CASSFGSSEQYF.

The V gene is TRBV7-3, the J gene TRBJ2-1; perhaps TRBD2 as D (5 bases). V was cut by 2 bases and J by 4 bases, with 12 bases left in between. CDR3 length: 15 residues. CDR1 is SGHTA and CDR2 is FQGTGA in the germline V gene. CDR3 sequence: CASSLAAARYNEQFF. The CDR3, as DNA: TGTGCCAGCAGCTTAGCAGCGGCTAGATACAATGAGCAGTTCTTC.

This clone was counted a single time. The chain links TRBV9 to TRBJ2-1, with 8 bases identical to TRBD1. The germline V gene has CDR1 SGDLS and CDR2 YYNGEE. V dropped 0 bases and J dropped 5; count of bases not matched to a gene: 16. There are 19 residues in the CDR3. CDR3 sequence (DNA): TGTGCCAGCAGCGTAGTCCCCAGCAGACAGGGGAAGTTGGACAATGAGCAGTTCTTC. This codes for CASSVVPSRQGKLDNEQFF.

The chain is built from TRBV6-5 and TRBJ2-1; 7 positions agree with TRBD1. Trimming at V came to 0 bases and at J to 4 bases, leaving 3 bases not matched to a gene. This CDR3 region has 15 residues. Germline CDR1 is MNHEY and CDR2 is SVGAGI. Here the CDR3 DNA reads TGTGCCAGCAGTTACTCCGGGACAGCTTACAATGAGCAGTTCTTC. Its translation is CASSYSGTAYNEQFF.

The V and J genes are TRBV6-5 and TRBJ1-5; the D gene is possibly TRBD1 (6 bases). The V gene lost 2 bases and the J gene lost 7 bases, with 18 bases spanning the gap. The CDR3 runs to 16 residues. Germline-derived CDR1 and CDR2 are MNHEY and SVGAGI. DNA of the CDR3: TGTGCCAGCAGTTACGCCCCGGACAGCGTGGGACAGCCCCAGCATTTT. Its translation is CASSYAPDSVGQPQHF.

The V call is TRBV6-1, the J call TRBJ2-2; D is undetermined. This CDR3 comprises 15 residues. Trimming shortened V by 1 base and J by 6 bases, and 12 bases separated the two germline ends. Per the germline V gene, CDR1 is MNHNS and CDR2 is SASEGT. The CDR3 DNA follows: TGTGCCAGCAGTGAAGGGTTATTTATCTCCGGGGAGCTGTTTTTT. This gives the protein CASSEGLFISGELFF.

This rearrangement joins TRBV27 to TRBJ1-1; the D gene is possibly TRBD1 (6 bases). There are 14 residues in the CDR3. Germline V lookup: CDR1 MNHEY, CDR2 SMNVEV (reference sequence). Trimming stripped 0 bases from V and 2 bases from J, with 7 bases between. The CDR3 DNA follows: TGTGCCAGCAGTTTATCAGGGACAAACACTGAAGCTTTCTTT. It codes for CASSLSGTNTEAFF.

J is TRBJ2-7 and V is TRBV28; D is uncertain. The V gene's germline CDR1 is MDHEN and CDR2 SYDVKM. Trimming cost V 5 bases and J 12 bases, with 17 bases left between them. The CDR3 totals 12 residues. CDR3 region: CASSPRNRLGYF. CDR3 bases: TGTGCCAGCAGTCCTCGTAACCGCCTAGGGTACTTC.

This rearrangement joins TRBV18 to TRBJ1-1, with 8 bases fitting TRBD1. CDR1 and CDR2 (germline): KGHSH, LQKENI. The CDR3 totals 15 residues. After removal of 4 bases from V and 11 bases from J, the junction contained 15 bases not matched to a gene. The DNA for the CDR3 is TGTGCCAGCTCACTAACGACAGGGGCGCCGGTGATGGCTTTCTTT. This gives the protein CASSLTTGAPVMAFF.

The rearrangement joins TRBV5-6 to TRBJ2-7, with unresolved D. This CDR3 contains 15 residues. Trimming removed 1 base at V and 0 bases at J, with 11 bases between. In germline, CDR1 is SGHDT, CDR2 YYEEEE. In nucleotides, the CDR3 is TGTGCCAGCAGCTTGCTGGATAACCCCTCCTACGAGCAGTACTTC. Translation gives CASSLLDNPSYEQYF. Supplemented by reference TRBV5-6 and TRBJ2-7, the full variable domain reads DAGVTQSPTHLIKTRGQQVTLRCSPKSGHDTVSWYQQALGQGPQFIFQYYEEEERQRGNFPDRFSGHQFPNYSSELNVNALLLGDSALYLCASSLLDNPSYEQYFGPGTRLTVT.

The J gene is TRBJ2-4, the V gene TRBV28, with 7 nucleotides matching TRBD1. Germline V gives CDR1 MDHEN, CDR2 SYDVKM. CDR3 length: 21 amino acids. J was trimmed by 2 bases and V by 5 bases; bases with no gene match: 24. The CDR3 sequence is CASSQIYSRGYVGVSKNIQYF. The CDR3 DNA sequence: TGTGCCAGCAGTCAGATTTATAGCAGGGGGTACGTAGGAGTCTCCAAAAACATTCAGTACTTC. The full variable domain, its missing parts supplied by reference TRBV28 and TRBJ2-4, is DVKVTQSSRYLVKRTGEKVFLECVQDMDHENMFWYRQDPGLGLRLIYFSYDVKMKEKGDIPEGYSVSREKKERFSLILESASTNQTSMYLCASSQIYSRGYVGVSKNIQYFGAGTRLSVL.

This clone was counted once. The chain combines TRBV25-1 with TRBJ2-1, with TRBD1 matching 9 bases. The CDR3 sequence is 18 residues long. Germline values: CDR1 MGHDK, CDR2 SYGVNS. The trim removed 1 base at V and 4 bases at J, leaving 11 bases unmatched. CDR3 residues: CASSESRPDRGTYNEQFF. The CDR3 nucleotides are TGTGCCAGCAGTGAATCCCGACCCGACAGGGGGACTTACAATGAGCAGTTCTTC. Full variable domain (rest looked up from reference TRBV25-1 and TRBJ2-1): EADIYQTPRYLVIGTGKKITLECSQTMGHDKMYWYQQDPGMELHLIHYSYGVNSTEKGDLSSESTVSRIRTEHFPLTLESARPSHTSQYLCASSESRPDRGTYNEQFFGPGTRLTVL.

Here the CDR3 DNA reads TGCGCCAGCAGCCAAGAGCCTGCGTCAAACCTTAACTATGGCTACACCTTC. Protein product: CASSQEPASNLNYGYTF. V is TRBV4-3 and J is TRBJ1-2; D gene uncertain. CDR1 is LGHNA, CDR2 YSLEER, per germline. CDR3 length equals 17 residues. V gave up 0 bases and J gave up 1 base, with 15 bases separating them.

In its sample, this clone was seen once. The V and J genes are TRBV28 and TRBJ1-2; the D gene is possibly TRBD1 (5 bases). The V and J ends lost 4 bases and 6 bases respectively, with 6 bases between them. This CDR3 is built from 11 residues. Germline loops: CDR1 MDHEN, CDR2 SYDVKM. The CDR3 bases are TGTGCCAGCAGTTCGACAGATGGCTACACCTTC. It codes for CASSSTDGYTF.

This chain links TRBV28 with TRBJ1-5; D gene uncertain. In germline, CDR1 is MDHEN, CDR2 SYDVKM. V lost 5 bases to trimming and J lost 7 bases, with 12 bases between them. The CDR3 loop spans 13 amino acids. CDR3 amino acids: CASSTSLGQPQHF. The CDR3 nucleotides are TGTGCCAGCAGTACGAGTTTAGGGCAGCCCCAGCATTTT.

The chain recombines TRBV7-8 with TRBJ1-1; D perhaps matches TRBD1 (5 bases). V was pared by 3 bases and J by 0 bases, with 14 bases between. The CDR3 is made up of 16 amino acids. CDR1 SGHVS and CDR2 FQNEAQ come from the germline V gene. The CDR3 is CASSFLRGRVNTEAFF. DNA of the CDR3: TGTGCCAGCAGCTTTCTACGGGGGAGGGTGAACACTGAAGCTTTCTTT.

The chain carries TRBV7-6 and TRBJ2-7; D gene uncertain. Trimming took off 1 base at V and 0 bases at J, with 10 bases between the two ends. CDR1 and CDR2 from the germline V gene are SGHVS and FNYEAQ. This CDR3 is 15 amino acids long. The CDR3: CASSLGAGNSYEQYF. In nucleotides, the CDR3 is TGTGCCAGCAGCTTAGGGGCAGGCAACTCCTACGAGCAGTACTTC.

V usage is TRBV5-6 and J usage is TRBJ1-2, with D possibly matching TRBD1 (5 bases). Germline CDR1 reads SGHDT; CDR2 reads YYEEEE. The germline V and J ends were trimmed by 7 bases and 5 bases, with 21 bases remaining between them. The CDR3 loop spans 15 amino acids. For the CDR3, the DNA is TGTGCCAGCGAATTGCTTGGGGCAGGGAGATATGGCTACACCTTC. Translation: CASELLGAGRYGYTF. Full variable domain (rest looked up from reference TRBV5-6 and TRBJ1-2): DAGVTQSPTHLIKTRGQQVTLRCSPKSGHDTVSWYQQALGQGPQFIFQYYEEEERQRGNFPDRFSGHQFPNYSSELNVNALLLGDSALYLCASELLGAGRYGYTFGSGTRLTVV.